One sample yielded the 32 T cell receptor delta chains listed below, sequenced in a study of gamma-delta T cells after stem cell transplantation. TCRdb processed the RT-PCR reads again with the CATT caller. Here the sample spans nearly 2,500 delta-chain clones, around 32% being singletons. The sequencing input was gamma-delta T cells. The receptors come from a human donor. It is not recorded whose cells these are; they may come from a transplant donor.

A word on this clone: Given a far larger clone just one base away, this is likely a sequencing read error. At the DNA level, this CDR3 is encoded by other sequences in the same sample as well. The chain combines TRDV1 with TRDJ2, with 13 bases fitting TRDD3. CDR3 size: 25 residues. From germline, CDR1 is TSWWSYY and CDR2 QGS. This chain's CDR3 is CALGESFPTVVLGDTLSALTAQLFF. The CDR3 region has the DNA TGTGCTCTTGGGGAATCATTCCCTACGGTTGTACTGGGGGATACGCTGTCAGCTTTGACAGCGCAACTCTTCTTT.

The chain carries TRDV2 and TRDJ1; tentatively, D is TRDD3 (5 bases). Germline V gene data show CDR1 as GEAIGNYY and CDR2 as EKD. The length of the CDR3 is 22 residues. The V end was cut by 0 bases, the J end by 0 bases, with 31 bases between. The CDR3 loop is CACDTEFSESLVGRRYTDKLIF. In DNA, the CDR3 is TGTGCCTGTGACACCGAGTTTTCTGAAAGTCTGGTGGGGCGTCGGTACACCGATAAACTCATCTTT.

This chain joins TRDV3 and TRDJ1, with TRDD3 as a possible D gene (6 bases). The length of the CDR3 is 15 residues. V lost 2 bases to trimming and J lost 3 bases, with 19 bases between them. Germline V gene lookup returns CDR1 TVYSNPD and CDR2 GDNSRS (reference sequence). CDR3 bases: TGTGCCTTTTCCCAACGGGGGGACCTCGCCGATAAACTCATCTTT. Protein: CAFSQRGDLADKLIF.

By share, this clone ranks as large. The chain employs TRDV2 and TRDJ1; TRDD3 agrees at 13 bases. This CDR3 comprises 18 residues. Germline CDR1 is GEAIGNYY and CDR2 is EKD. V lost 3 bases to trimming and J lost 1 base; unmatched junction nucleotides: 10. CDR3 DNA: TGTGCCTGTGACCCTTTATATACTGGGGGATACGCCACCGATAAACTCATCTTT. This encodes CACDPLYTGGYATDKLIF.

A note on this clone: Sequence at one end of the junction differs from germline and may be a read error. The chain has TRDV2 and TRDJ1; TRDD3 matches 8 bases. This CDR3 is built from 15 residues. Germline CDR1 reads GEAIGNYY; CDR2 reads EKD. CDR3 protein: CACDALGDVTDKLTF. DNA for the CDR3: TGTGCCTGTGACGCTTTGGGGGATGTCACCGATAAACTCACCTTT.

The chain uses TRDV2 and TRDJ1, with D tentatively TRDD2 or TRDD3 (8 bases each). The germline V gene encodes CDR1 GEAIGNYY and CDR2 EKD. V lost 3 bases and J lost 0, with 28 bases in between. The CDR3 totals 20 residues. CDR3 sequence reads: CACDGLPIELGVPHTDKLIF. The CDR3, as DNA: TGTGCCTGTGACGGCCTTCCTATAGAACTGGGGGTCCCTCACACCGATAAACTCATCTTT.

As concerns this clone: Compared with germline, one end of the junction differs, possibly owing to a read error. The chain is built from TRDV2 and TRDJ3; TRDD3 aligns across 7 bases. Germline-derived CDR1 and CDR2 are GEAIGNYY and EKD. The CDR3 sequence is 23 residues long. CDR3 nucleotide sequence: TGTGCCTGTGACACCGTGAGTGGATGGGGGACCAATTCCGACTCCTGGGCCACCCGACAGATGTTTTTC. Translating gives CACDTVSGWGTNSDSWATRQMFF.

On this clone itself: At residue 4, the DNA translation does not agree with TCRdb's protein; the protein displayed here is the one encoded by the DNA. This sequence joins TRDV2 and TRDJ1; 9 bases match TRDD3. Unmatched junction bases numbered 18, after V lost 5 bases and J lost 3 bases. The CDR3 spans 18 residues. Germline assignment: CDR1 GEAIGNYY and CDR2 EKD. CDR3 nucleotide sequence: TGTGCCTGTGGTCGCCTTACTGGGGGACAGTCCGACCCCGATAAACTCATCTTT. Its protein product is CACGRLTGGQSDPDKLIF.

About this clone: Compared with germline, one end of the junction differs, possibly owing to a read error. This CDR3 is also generated by other DNA sequences in the sample. The rearrangement joins TRDV2 to TRDJ1, with 12 bases matching TRDD3. The CDR3 is 22 amino acids. Germline V gives CDR1 GEAIGNYY, CDR2 EKD. In DNA, the CDR3 is TGTGCCTGCGACACCCTGGGGGATACGGCCCCGAAAACCCCGGCGTACACCGATAAACTCATCTTT. It is translated as CACDTLGDTAPKTPAYTDKLIF.

In regard to this clone: One end of the junction does not line up with germline, which may come from a read error. This sample includes further DNA sequences coding for the same CDR3. The CDR3 DNA sequence: TGTGCCTGTGACACCGTTCCCTCCCCGACTGGGGGCCCCTTCAACACCGCTAAACTCATCTTT. Residues: CACDTVPSPTGGPFNTAKLIF. The chain joins TRDV2 to TRDJ1; 8 nucleotides align to TRDD3. The germline V gene has CDR1 GEAIGNYY and CDR2 EKD. The CDR3 sequence is 21 residues long.

This clone showed up just a few times. V and J are TRDV2 and TRDJ1; 7 positions match TRDD3. The CDR3 runs to 20 residues. The J segment lost 0 bases and the V segment lost 0 bases, leaving 18 bases of the junction unmatched. Germline V CDR1 and CDR2: GEAIGNYY, EKD. Written as DNA, the CDR3 is TGTGCCTGTGACACCGTGTCTAGAATTTTGGGGGACCCCGACACCGATAAACTCATCTTT. It encodes CACDTVSRILGDPDTDKLIF.

A few counts support this clone. A far bigger clonotype differs at one base, so this is likely a read error. The J gene is TRDJ1, the V gene TRDV2, with 8 nucleotides matching TRDD3. Unmatched junction bases numbered 33, after V lost 0 bases and J lost 4 bases. This CDR3 comprises 24 residues. Looked up from germline, CDR1 is GEAIGNYY and CDR2 is EKD. CDR3 bases: TGTGCCTGTGACACCGACTTTGTCGGTAATCTGGGGGACACCCACCCCCCGACGGACGATAAACTCATCTTT. Translation: CACDTDFVGNLGDTHPPTDDKLIF.

With respect to this clone: Its ends do not fully match the called genes, so a read error is possible. This CDR3 is also generated by other DNA sequences in the sample. The rearrangement joins TRDV2 to TRDJ2; 9 nucleotides line up with TRDD3. There are 19 residues in the CDR3. Germline assignment: CDR1 GEAIGNYY and CDR2 EKD. In nucleotides, the CDR3 is TGTGCCTGTGATCCCGTACTGGGGGAGACCGGAGGCAGTACAGCACACCTCTTCTTT. This encodes CACDPVLGETGGSTAHLFF.

Comments on this clone: Mismatch with germline at one junction end may stem from a read error. This sequence joins TRDV2 and TRDJ1; 7 bases are a match to TRDD3. Germline V gene data show CDR1 as GEAIGNYY and CDR2 as EKD. This CDR3 spans 15 amino acids. The CDR3: CACDPLGATADNLIF. DNA of the CDR3: TGTGCCTGTGACCCTCTGGGGGCTACGGCCGATAACCTCATCTTT.

For this clone: It may be a read error: a sequence one base away is much more abundant. The V call is TRDV2, the J call TRDJ3; 13 bases align to TRDD3. The CDR3 covers 20 residues. V lost 0 bases, J lost 0 bases, and 4 bases stayed unmatched. Germline CDR1 is GEAIGNYY and CDR2 is EKD. CDR3: CACDTVLGDTGSWDTRQMFF. For the CDR3, the DNA is TGTGCCTGTGACACCGTACTGGGGGATACGGGCTCCTGGGACACCCGACAGATGTTTTTC.

This clone was found a few times. The rearrangement links TRDV2 to TRDJ3, with a tentative D call TRDD3 (5 bases). The CDR3 spans 18 residues. Trimming removed 0 bases from V and 0 bases from J, with 11 bases in between. Germline CDR1 reads GEAIGNYY; CDR2 reads EKD. The CDR3 DNA reads TGTGCCTGTGACACCGGTGGGGCCAGCTCCTGGGACACCCGACAGATGTTTTTC. It is translated as CACDTGGASSWDTRQMFF.

The genes are TRDV2 and TRDJ1, with 8 bases that match TRDD3. Germline CDR1 reads GEAIGNYY; CDR2 reads EKD. This CDR3 comprises 15 residues. V was clipped by 3 bases and J by 4 bases; unmatched bases: 9. CDR3 residues: CACDALGDVNDKLIF. Written as DNA, the CDR3 is TGTGCCTGTGACGCTTTGGGGGATGTCAACGATAAACTCATCTTT.

In the case of this clone: At one end, the junction sequence differs from germline, possibly due to a read error. This rearrangement joins TRDV2 to TRDJ2; D remains unclear. CDR3 length equals 15 residues. Per the germline V gene, CDR1 is GEAIGNYY and CDR2 is EKD. CDR3 amino acids: CACDTLHPPGAHLFF. CDR3 DNA sequence: TGTGCCTGTGACACCCTTCATCCCCCCGGGGCACACCTCTTCTTT.

The CDR3 region is CACDTVSGGPPEMRTDKLIF. CDR3 DNA: TGTGCCTGTGACACCGTATCTGGGGGACCCCCGGAGATGAGGACCGATAAACTCATCTTT. This chain joins TRDV2 and TRDJ1, with 8 bases identical to TRDD3. This CDR3 region has 20 residues. CDR1 and CDR2 (germline): GEAIGNYY, EKD. Trimming took 0 bases from V and 2 from J; bases not matched to a gene: 19.

The sample holds a few counts of this clone. The rearrangement uses TRDV2 and TRDJ3, with 7 bases fitting TRDD3. V dropped 3 bases and J dropped 3; count of bases not matched to a gene: 10. Germline V gene lookup returns CDR1 GEAIGNYY and CDR2 EKD. The CDR3 is 18 amino acids. CDR3: CACDAAAGGDWDTRQMFF. CDR3 bases: TGTGCCTGTGACGCCGCGGCTGGGGGCGACTGGGACACCCGACAGATGTTTTTC.

This clone is termed medium-sized. The chain joins TRDV2 to TRDJ1; D remains ambiguous. CDR1 and CDR2 (germline): GEAIGNYY, EKD. The CDR3 sequence is 14 residues long. V was shortened by 0 bases and J by 0 bases, with 7 bases between the two germline ends. The CDR3 sequence is CACDTVQYTDKLIF. The CDR3 coding sequence is TGTGCCTGTGACACCGTCCAATACACCGATAAACTCATCTTT.

This clone is labeled large. The V and J genes are TRDV2 and TRDJ1; 8 nucleotides align to TRDD3. The V and J ends lost 3 bases and 2 bases, in that order; junction bases with no gene match: 16. The length of the CDR3 is 18 residues. CDR1 and CDR2 (germline): GEAIGNYY, EKD. The CDR3 bases are TGTGCCTGTGACTCGGTACTGGGGGGCCGCCCCCCGACCGATAAACTCATCTTT. It yields the protein CACDSVLGGRPPTDKLIF.

In its sample, this clone ranks as medium-sized (0.01 to 0.1%). The same CDR3 arises from other DNA sequences in this sample as well. The chain employs TRDV2 and TRDJ1, with 13 bases fitting TRDD3. Germline CDR1 and CDR2: GEAIGNYY and EKD. V lost 0 bases, J lost 0 bases, and 18 bases stayed unmatched. The length of the CDR3 is 22 residues. For the CDR3, the DNA is TGTGCCTGTGACACCGTATCCCCTAGCATAACTGGGGGATACGGGTACACCGATAAACTCATCTTT. This gives the protein CACDTVSPSITGGYGYTDKLIF.

The chain uses TRDV2 and TRDJ1; 10 nucleotides line up with TRDD3. Germline V gene data show CDR1 as GEAIGNYY and CDR2 as EKD. The CDR3 runs 18 residues. The trim removed 3 bases at V and 0 bases at J, leaving 12 bases unmatched. CDR3 residues: CACDSITGGSGYTDKLIF. The CDR3 bases are TGTGCCTGTGACTCCATTACTGGGGGATCAGGGTACACCGATAAACTCATCTTT.

This chain links TRDV2 with TRDJ3, with TRDD3 identical over 10 bases. CDR1 is GEAIGNYY and CDR2 is EKD in the germline V gene. The V gene end was trimmed by 2 bases and the J gene end by 3 bases; junction bases not matched to a gene: 9. CDR3 length: 19 amino acids. This CDR3 reads CACDKIQGDTNWDTRQMFF. DNA for the CDR3: TGTGCCTGTGACAAAATTCAGGGGGATACGAACTGGGACACCCGACAGATGTTTTTC.

This clone was counted only a few times. Just one base apart from a much larger clone, this may be a read error. The V call is TRDV1, the J call TRDJ1; D is perhaps TRDD3 (6 bases). CDR3 length equals 21 residues. V lost 2 bases to trimming and J lost 1 base, with 29 bases between them. Germline CDR1 and CDR2: TSWWSYY and QGS. The CDR3 DNA sequence: TGTGCTCTTGGGGAAGACGATTGGGACCGACTGTGGGATAGGTGCACCGATAAACTCATCTTT. Protein product: CALGEDDWDRLWDRCTDKLIF.

A word on this clone: A much larger clonotype is one base distant, so this may be a read error. V is TRDV2 and J is TRDJ3, with 13 nucleotides matching TRDD3. In germline, CDR1 is GEAIGNYY, CDR2 EKD. The CDR3 extends over 20 amino acids. The CDR3 is CACDTVLGDTSSWDARQMFF. The CDR3, as DNA: TGTGCCTGTGACACCGTACTGGGGGATACGAGCTCCTGGGACGCCCGACAGATGTTTTTC.

V usage is TRDV2 and J usage is TRDJ1, with TRDD3 matching 7 bases. Germline trimming cut 0 bases from V and 1 base from J; bases unmatched to any gene: 10. Germline V CDR1 and CDR2: GEAIGNYY, EKD. This CDR3 has 17 residues. For the CDR3, the DNA is TGTGCCTGTGACACCATCCCGGGGGATCGGTCCACCGATAAACTCATCTTT. It is translated as CACDTIPGDRSTDKLIF.

In the case of this clone: This clone may be a read error of a much larger clone one base away. Other DNA sequences of this sample code for an identical CDR3. This rearrangement joins TRDV2 to TRDJ1; no clear D. Trimming removed 6 bases at V and 4 bases at J, with 20 bases between. CDR1 is GEAIGNYY and CDR2 is EKD in the germline V gene. CDR3 size: 15 residues. CDR3 nucleotide sequence: TGTGCCTGTCTAAATTTGCTGGAGAACCGCGATAAACTCATCTTT. Protein: CACLNLLENRDKLIF.

Remarks on this clone: Sequence at one end of the junction differs from germline and may be a read error. The same CDR3 also results from other DNA sequences found in this sample. The chain links TRDV2 to TRDJ1, with D unclear. This CDR3 is built from 15 residues. In germline, CDR1 is GEAIGNYY, CDR2 EKD. The chain's CDR3 is CACDSLTSDTDNLIF. CDR3 sequence (DNA): TGCGCCTGTGACTCCCTAACGTCCGACACCGATAACCTCATCTTT.

This clone was seen a single time. The V gene is TRDV2, the J gene TRDJ3; 10 bases agree with TRDD3. The CDR3 runs 20 residues. Germline V lookup: CDR1 GEAIGNYY, CDR2 EKD. Losses at the gene ends were 0 bases for V and 2 bases for J; bases not matched to a gene: 9. CDR3: CACDTVMGDTLAWDTRQMFF. The DNA of the CDR3 is TGTGCCTGTGACACCGTGATGGGGGATACCCTAGCCTGGGACACCCGACAGATGTTTTTC.

Concerning this clone: It may be a read error: a sequence one base away is much more abundant. The chain carries TRDV2 and TRDJ1, with D possibly matching TRDD3 (5 bases). Trimming took 3 bases from V and 4 from J, leaving 14 bases between them. The length of the CDR3 is 14 residues. Per germline, CDR1 GEAIGNYY and CDR2 EKD. The DNA for the CDR3 is TGTGCCTGTGACGCGGCTGGGACCATCGATAAACTCATCTTT. Protein sequence: CACDAAGTIDKLIF.